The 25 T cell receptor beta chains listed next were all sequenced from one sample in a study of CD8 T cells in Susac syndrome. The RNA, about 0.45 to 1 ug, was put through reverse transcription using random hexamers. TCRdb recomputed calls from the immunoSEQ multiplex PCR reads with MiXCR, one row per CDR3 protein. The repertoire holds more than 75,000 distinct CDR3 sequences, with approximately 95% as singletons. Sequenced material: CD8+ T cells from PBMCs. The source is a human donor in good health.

The DNA for the CDR3 is TGTGCTAGTGGTACCGGGACAGGGGGCGAGACAGATACGCAGTATTTT. Its translation: CASGTGTGGETDTQYF. The chain employs TRBV12-5 and TRBJ2-3; 12 bases are shared with TRBD1. From germline, CDR1 is LGHNT and CDR2 FRNRAP. V shed 5 bases, J shed 3 bases, and the junction held 6 bases outside the gene matches. The CDR3 is 16 residues long. Based on the CDR3 plus reference TRBV12-5 and TRBJ2-3, the full variable domain is DARVTQTPRHKVTEMGQEVTMRCQPILGHNTVFWYRQTMMQGLELLAYFRNRAPLDDSGMPKDRFSAEMPDATLATLKIQPSEPRDSAVYFCASGTGTGGETDTQYFGPGTRLTVL.

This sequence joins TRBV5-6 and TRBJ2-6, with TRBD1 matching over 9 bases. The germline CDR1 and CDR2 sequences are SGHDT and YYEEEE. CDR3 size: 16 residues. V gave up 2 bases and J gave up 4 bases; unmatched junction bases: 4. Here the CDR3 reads CASSFGTGFGANVLTF. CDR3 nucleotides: TGTGCCAGCAGCTTCGGGACAGGGTTCGGGGCCAACGTCCTGACTTTC.

CDR3 bases: TGTGCCAGTAGCCCTTGGCAGGCGAACACCGGGGAGCTGTTTTTT. Protein: CASSPWQANTGELFF. The chain recombines TRBV19 with TRBJ2-2; no clear D. Germline V lookup: CDR1 LNHDA, CDR2 SQIVND (reference sequence). V lost 6 bases to trimming and J lost 0 bases, with 11 bases between them. CDR3 length equals 15 residues.

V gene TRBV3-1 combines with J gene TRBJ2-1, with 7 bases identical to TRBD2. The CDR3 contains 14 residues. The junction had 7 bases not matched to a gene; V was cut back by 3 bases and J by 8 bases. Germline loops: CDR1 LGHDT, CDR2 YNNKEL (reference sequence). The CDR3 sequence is CASSHRTSDDEQFF. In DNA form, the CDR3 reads TGTGCCAGCAGCCACCGGACTAGTGACGATGAGCAGTTCTTC.

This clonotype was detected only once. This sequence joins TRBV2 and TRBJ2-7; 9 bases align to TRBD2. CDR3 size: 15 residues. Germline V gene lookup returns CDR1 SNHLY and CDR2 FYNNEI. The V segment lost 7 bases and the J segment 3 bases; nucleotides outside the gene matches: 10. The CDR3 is CASIFPSGKIYEQYF. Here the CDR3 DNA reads TGTGCCAGCATCTTCCCTAGCGGGAAAATCTACGAGCAGTACTTC. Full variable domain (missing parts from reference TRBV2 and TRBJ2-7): EPEVTQTPSHQVTQMGQEVILRCVPISNHLYFYWYRQILGQKVEFLVSFYNNEISEKSEIFDDQFSVERPDGSNFTLKIRSTKLEDSAMYFCASIFPSGKIYEQYFGPGTRLTVT.

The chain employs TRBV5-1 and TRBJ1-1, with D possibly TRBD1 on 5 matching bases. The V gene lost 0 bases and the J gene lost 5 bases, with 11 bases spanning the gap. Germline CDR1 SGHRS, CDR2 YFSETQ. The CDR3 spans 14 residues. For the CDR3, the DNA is TGCGCCAGCAGCTTGGTTCGGGGGGGGACTGAAGCTTTCTTT. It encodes CASSLVRGGTEAFF.

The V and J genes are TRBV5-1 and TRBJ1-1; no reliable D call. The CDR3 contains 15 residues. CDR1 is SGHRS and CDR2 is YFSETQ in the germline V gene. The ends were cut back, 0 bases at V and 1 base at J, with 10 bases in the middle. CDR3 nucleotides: TGCGCCAGCAGCTTGGAGTTAGGCAGGAACACTGAAGCTTTCTTT. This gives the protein CASSLELGRNTEAFF.

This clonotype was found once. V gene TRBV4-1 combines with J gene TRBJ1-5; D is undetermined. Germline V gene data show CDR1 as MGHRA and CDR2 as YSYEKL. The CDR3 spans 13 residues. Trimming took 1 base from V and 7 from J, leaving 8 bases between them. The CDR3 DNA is TGCGCCAGCAGCCAAGCAGTGGGGCAGCCCCAGCATTTT. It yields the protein CASSQAVGQPQHF.

The CDR3 DNA is TGTGCCAGTAGATGGGGCTCCCGGCCTGGAGGCTACACCTTC. As protein: CASRWGSRPGGYTF. The chain joins TRBV19 to TRBJ1-2; D perhaps matches TRBD1 (5 bases). Germline CDR1 LNHDA, CDR2 SQIVND (reference sequence). Between the trimmed V and J ends, which lost 6 bases and 8 bases, there was a span of 19 bases. There are 14 residues in the CDR3.

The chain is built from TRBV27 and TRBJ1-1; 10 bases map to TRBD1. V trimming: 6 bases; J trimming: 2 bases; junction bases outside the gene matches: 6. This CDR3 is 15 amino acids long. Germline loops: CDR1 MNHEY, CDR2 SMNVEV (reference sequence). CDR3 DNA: TGTGCCAGCAGCCCCGGGACAGGGGCCAACACTGAAGCTTTCTTT. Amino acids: CASSPGTGANTEAFF.

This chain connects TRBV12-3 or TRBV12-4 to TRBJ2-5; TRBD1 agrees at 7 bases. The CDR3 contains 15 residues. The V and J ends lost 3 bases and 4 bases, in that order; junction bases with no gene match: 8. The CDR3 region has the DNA TGTGCCAGCAGTTTCCTGCCGGGACAGTTAGAGACCCAGTACTTC. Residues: CASSFLPGQLETQYF.

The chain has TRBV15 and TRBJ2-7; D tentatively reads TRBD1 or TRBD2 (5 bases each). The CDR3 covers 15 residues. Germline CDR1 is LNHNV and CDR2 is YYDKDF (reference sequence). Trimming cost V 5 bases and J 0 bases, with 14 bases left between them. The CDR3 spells CATSEGAGSSYEQYF. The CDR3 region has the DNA TGTGCCACCAGCGAAGGGGCAGGGAGCTCCTACGAGCAGTACTTC.

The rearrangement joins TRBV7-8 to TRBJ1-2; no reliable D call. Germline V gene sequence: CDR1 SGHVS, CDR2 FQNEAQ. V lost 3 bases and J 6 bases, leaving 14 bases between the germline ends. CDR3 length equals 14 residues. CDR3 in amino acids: CASSLSATPNGYTF. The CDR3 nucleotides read TGTGCCAGCAGCTTGTCTGCGACGCCTAATGGCTACACCTTC. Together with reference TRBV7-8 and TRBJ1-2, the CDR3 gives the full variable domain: GAGVSQSPRYKVAKRGQDVALRCDPISGHVSLFWYQQALGQGPEFLTYFQNEAQLDKSGLPSDRFFAERPEGSVSTLKIQRTQQEDSAVYLCASSLSATPNGYTFGSGTRLTVV.

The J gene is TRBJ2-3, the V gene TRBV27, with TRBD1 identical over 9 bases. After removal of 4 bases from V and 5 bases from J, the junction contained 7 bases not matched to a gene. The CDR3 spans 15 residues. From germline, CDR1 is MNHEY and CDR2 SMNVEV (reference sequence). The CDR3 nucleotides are TGTGCCAGCAGTTCTTGGACAGGGGCGGGAGATACGCAGTATTTT. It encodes CASSSWTGAGDTQYF.

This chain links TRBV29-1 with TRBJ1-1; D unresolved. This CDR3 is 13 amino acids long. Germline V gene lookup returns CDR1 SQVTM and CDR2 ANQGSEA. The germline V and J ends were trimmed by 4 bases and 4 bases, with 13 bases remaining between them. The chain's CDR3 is CSVVPFDSTEAFF. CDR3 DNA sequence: TGCAGCGTTGTTCCCTTCGACTCCACTGAAGCTTTCTTT.

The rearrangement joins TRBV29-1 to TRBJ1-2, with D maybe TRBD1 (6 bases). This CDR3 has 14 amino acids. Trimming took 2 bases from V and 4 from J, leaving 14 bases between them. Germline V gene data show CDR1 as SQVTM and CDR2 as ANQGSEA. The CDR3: CSVEKTGRIYGYTF. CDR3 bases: TGCAGCGTTGAAAAGACAGGAAGAATCTATGGCTACACCTTC.

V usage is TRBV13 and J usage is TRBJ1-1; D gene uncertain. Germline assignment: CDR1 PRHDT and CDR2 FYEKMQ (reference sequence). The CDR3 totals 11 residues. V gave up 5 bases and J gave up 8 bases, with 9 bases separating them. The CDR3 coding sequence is TGTGCCAGCAGCAGAATGACCGAAGCTTTCTTT. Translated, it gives CASSRMTEAFF.

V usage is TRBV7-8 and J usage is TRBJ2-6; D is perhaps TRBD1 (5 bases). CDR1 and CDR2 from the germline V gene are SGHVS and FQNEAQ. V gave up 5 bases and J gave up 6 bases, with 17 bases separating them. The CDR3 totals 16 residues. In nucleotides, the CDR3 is TGTGCCAGCAGCGCCGTTGGGGCGTTCGAGGCCAACGTCCTGACTTTC. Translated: CASSAVGAFEANVLTF.

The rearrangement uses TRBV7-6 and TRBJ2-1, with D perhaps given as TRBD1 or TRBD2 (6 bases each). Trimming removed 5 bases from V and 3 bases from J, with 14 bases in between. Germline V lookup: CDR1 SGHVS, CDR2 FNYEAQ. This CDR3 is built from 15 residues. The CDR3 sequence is CASSLLGGDYNEQFF. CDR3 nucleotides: TGTGCCAGCAGCCTACTGGGGGGCGACTACAATGAGCAGTTCTTC.

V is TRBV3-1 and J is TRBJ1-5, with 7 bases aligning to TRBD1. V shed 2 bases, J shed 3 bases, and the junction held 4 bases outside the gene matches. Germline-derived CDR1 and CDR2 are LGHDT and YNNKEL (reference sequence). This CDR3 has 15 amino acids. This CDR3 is CASSQTGDLNQPQHF. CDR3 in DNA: TGTGCCAGCAGCCAAACAGGGGACCTCAATCAGCCCCAGCATTTT.

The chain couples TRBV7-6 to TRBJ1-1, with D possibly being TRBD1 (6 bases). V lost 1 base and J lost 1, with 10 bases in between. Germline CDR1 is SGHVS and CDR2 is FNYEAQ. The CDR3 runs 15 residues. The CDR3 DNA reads TGTGCCAGCAGCTTAGAGGGGGACTGGAACACTGAAGCTTTCTTT. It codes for CASSLEGDWNTEAFF.

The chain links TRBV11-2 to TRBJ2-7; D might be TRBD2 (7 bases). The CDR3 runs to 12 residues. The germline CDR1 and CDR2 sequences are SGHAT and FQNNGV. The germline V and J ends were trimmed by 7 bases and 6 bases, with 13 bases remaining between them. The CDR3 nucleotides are TGTGCCAGCAACACGCGGGGGCTCGAGCAGTACTTC. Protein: CASNTRGLEQYF.

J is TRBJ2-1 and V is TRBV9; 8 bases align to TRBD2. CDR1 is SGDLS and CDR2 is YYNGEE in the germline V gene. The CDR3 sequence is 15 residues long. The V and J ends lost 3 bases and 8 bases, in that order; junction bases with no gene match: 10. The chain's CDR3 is CASSGSGDVFDEQFF. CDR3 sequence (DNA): TGTGCCAGCAGCGGTAGCGGGGATGTTTTCGATGAGCAGTTCTTC.

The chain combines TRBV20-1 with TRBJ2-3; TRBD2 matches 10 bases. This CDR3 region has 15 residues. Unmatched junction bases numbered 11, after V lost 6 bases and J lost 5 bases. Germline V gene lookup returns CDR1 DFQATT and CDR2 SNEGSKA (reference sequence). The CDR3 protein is CSAARERGGRDTQYF. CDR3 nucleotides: TGCAGTGCCGCGCGTGAGCGGGGGGGCCGAGATACGCAGTATTTT.

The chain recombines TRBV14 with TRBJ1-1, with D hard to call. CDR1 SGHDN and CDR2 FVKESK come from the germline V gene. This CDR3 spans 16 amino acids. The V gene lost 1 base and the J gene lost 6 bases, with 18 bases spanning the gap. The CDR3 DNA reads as TGTGCCAGCAGCCAAGCAAGGCCAGACCCATGGGCTGAAGCTTTCTTT. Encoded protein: CASSQARPDPWAEAFF.